This T cell receptor beta chain is from a study of control samples from healthy donors and cancer patients. Trimming cost V 2 bases and J 5 bases, with 10 bases left between them. The germline gives CDR1 MDHEN, CDR2 SYDVKM. CDR3 size: 14 residues. Measured with immunoSEQ multiplex PCR; TCRdb has only the in-frame clones, and not every one. This table has about 160,000 clones, just over 95% appearing once. The TCR was taken from a woman in her thirties in good health. Input material: blood. The gene calls are TRBV28 and TRBJ1-3; D not certain. Here the CDR3 reads CASSLEGPRNTIYF. DNA for the CDR3: TGTGCCAGCAGTTTAGAAGGGCCTCGAAACACCATATATTTT.